This TCR beta chain appears in the sequencing data of a study of identical twins. V lost 2 bases and J lost 3, with 15 bases in between. The CDR3 consists of 16 residues. Germline V gives CDR1 MNHEY, CDR2 SMNVEV (reference sequence). TCRdb used MiXCR to reprocess the 5' RACE reads, holding one entry per CDR3 protein. The sample records hundreds of thousands of distinct CDR3 sequences, around 10% being singletons. This clonotype was detected only a few times. The receptor was derived from a woman aged 18-29 years in good health. The rearrangement links TRBV27 to TRBJ2-3, with D possibly called TRBD1 or TRBD2 (6 bases each). Sequencing was performed on memory (CD45RO+) T cells sorted from blood. The DNA of the CDR3 is TGTGCCAGCAGTTTAGGGAGCAGGGGAGGAACAGATACGCAGTATTTT. It translates to CASSLGSRGGTDTQYF.